Listed here are 5 T cell receptor beta chains from one sample, sequenced in a study of graft-versus-host responses after intestinal transplantation. Intraepithelial and lamina propria lymphocytes were isolated from graft specimens. TCRdb's copy holds only in-frame clones and misses some; the assay was immunoSEQ multiplex PCR. The data hold about 5,200 clones, with approximately 72% observed a single time. The material was ileum tissue, obtained around 37 weeks after intestinal transplant. Source of these receptors: a human patient who received an intestinal transplant, so some T cells may come from the graft donor.

The V gene is TRBV27, the J gene TRBJ2-1; 7 nucleotides agree with TRBD2. The CDR3 totals 14 residues. Germline CDR1 is MNHEY and CDR2 is SMNVEV (reference sequence). With V trimmed by 3 bases and J by 5 bases, 4 bases remained unmatched. CDR3 nucleotides: TGTGCCAGCAGTTTTTCCGGGGGGAACAATGAGCAGTTCTTC. It specifies CASSFSGGNNEQFF.

The chain recombines TRBV13 with TRBJ2-7, with 13 bases that match TRBD2. Looked up from germline, CDR1 is PRHDT and CDR2 is FYEKMQ (reference sequence). The J segment lost 1 base and the V segment lost 5 bases, leaving 8 bases of the junction unmatched. The CDR3 has 17 amino acids. The CDR3 DNA follows: TGTGCCAGCAGCCCCCCCCCGACTAGCGGGGGGTCCTACGAGCAGTACTTC. Translating gives CASSPPPTSGGSYEQYF.

The chain carries TRBV27 and TRBJ1-2, with D possibly matching TRBD1 (5 bases). The V end lost 2 bases, the J end lost 5 bases, and 12 bases lay between the germline ends. Germline assignment: CDR1 MNHEY and CDR2 SMNVEV (reference sequence). The CDR3 has 14 amino acids. This chain's CDR3 is CASSLRSGIYGYTF. In DNA, the CDR3 is TGTGCCAGCAGTTTACGTTCAGGGATTTATGGCTACACCTTC.

The chain couples TRBV5-1 to TRBJ2-1, with D hard to call. CDR1 is SGHRS and CDR2 is YFSETQ in the germline V gene. The CDR3 sequence is 15 residues long. The ends were cut back, 4 bases at V and 1 base at J, with 12 bases in the middle. The DNA of the CDR3 is TGCGCCAGCAGCCCCTGGCCCAAATCCTACAATGAGCAGTTCTTC. This sequence encodes CASSPWPKSYNEQFF.

This chain uses TRBV5-5 with TRBJ1-6; the D is unclear. The CDR3 consists of 15 residues. CDR1 SGHKS and CDR2 YYEKEE come from the germline V gene (reference sequence). Trimming stripped 0 bases from V and 0 bases from J, with 4 bases between. DNA for the CDR3: TGTGCCAGCAGCTTGGTGAGCTCCTATAATTCACCCCTCCACTTT. It encodes CASSLVSSYNSPLHF.